The sequence of this TCR beta chain was determined in a study of technical replicates of blood from a handful of donors. Data came from immunoSEQ multiplex PCR; TCRdb stores just in-frame clones and leaves some out. The sample lists roughly 80,000 clones, around 93% occurring once. The V gene's germline CDR1 is SQVTM and CDR2 ANQGSEA. There are 13 residues in the CDR3. V lost 4 bases and J lost 4, with 11 bases in between. This chain uses TRBV29-1 with TRBJ1-3; perhaps TRBD1 as D (5 bases). The sequence was obtained from a human donor in good health. Sequencing was done on a sample of T cells isolated from PBMCs. The CDR3: CSVGGGPGNTIYF. The CDR3 DNA sequence: TGCAGCGTTGGCGGGGGACCGGGAAACACCATATATTTT.